This TCR beta chain was recorded in a study of beta chain features in type 1 diabetes (dated by TCRdb to between 2017 and 2018). For the study in its entirety: Mean age, gender distribution, total cell number and subset yield did not differ between patients and healthy donors. In the study, TCRB repertoires of sorted circulating CD4+ T cell subsets from recently diagnosed type 1 diabetes patients were compared with those of matched healthy donors. Naive and central memory subsets were obtained from all 28 donors, but regulatory and stem cell-like memory subsets were isolated from only 8 patients and about eight healthy donors. Across all samples, roughly 110,000,000 sorted cells were examined, and cell number per subset correlated strongly with RNA yield.

A single peripheral blood draw of about 116 mL on average was collected from each donor into heparinised tubes. A BD FACSAria II and a panel including CD45RO, CCR7, CD25, CD127, CD95 and CD27 were used to sort naive, central memory, regulatory and stem cell-like memory CD4+ T cells. Purity was above 95% for every sorted population. Right away, PBMCs were isolated by Lymphoprep density gradient centrifugation and were stained directly, with no culture step. So that batch effects would be minimized, each experiment stained and sorted samples in pairs, pairing one healthy donor with one patient. The entire isolated RNA was reverse transcribed using the High Capacity cDNA Reverse Transcription Kit, and thus expressed TCRB transcripts were sequenced. Naive, central memory and regulatory T cell samples underwent deep immunoSEQ sequencing, averaging about 3.57 million total reads per sample. After sorted cells were lysed in RLT buffer, RNA was extracted with DNase-treated RNeasy Micro or Mini kits, with the choice depending on cell number. To prevent cross-contamination, every cell subset was processed on its own, while patient and healthy donor samples were processed together. The immunoSEQ multiplex PCR was used to amplify TCRB sequences from cDNA, yielding 87-bp fragments that span the CDR3 region. The amplicons were sequenced using the Illumina HiSeq platform. The authors' analysis ran thus. Synthetic template baselines were used to correct PCR bias computationally, reads within Hamming distance 2 were collapsed together, and singletons that could not be merged were discarded. By aligning reads against IMGT, V, D and J genes, CDR3 length, and insertions or deletions at six rearrangement sites were assigned. Within each subset, clonotype counts were normalized to sorted cell number, and only after that were true diversity and Gini coefficients computed with the tcR R package. The overlap coefficient, calculated on TCRB nucleotide sequences, was used to quantify repertoire sharing. Sourced from immuneACCESS, this table was stored by TCRdb with only in-frame sequences that have V and J called. A share of the clones is absent; for the studies checked, an unresolved V gene accounts for under half, and the remainder has no known explanation. Clone size and the V and J calls come from that table; the DNA yielded D and trimming. Recorded for this sample are approximately 150,000 clones; 9% of them occurred a single time. The top ten hold around 0.75% of the sample.

About this clone: No cognate antigen has been identified for it. No much larger clone exists at a distance of one base, and base qualities are not known.

Paper-wide results and their limitations: Sequencing cDNA rather than genomic DNA could over-represent highly expressing activated cells, although activation and CD3 levels did not differ between groups. Type 1 diabetes patients showed a moderate but significant shortening of TCRB CDR3 length in all four CD4+ subsets. Naive, central memory and regulatory TCRB repertoires appeared to be more similar among patients than among healthy donors. Only small numbers of individuals were included in the HLA sub-analyses, which left unresolved whether HLA type had any influence on TCRB rearrangement. PCR might favor shorter templates, but patient and control samples were amplified and corrected together, so any skew would affect both groups equally. Patients with type 1 diabetes made fewer insertions and deleted more nucleotides at VDJ recombination sites, implying thymic rearrangement abnormalities.

The V end gives up 0 bases and the J end 7 bases, leaving 6 bases in the junction not matched to a gene. The CDR3 spans 16 residues, from the cysteine through the phenylalanine. The DNA shown is the 48-base CDR3, in frame from base 1. CDR1 is given as SGDLS and CDR2 as YYNGEE, both from the germline V gene. Recombination connected TRBV9 to TRBJ1-6; TRBD1 fits 8 bases in the junction. This TCR came from a man aged 25-45 years with type 1 diabetes. The sequenced sample consisted of central memory CD4+ T cells from blood. The DNA sequence is given as TGTGCCAGCAGCGTAGGGTTTGGACAGGGAAATTCACCCCTCCACTTT. Protein translation: CASSVGFGQGNSPLHF.